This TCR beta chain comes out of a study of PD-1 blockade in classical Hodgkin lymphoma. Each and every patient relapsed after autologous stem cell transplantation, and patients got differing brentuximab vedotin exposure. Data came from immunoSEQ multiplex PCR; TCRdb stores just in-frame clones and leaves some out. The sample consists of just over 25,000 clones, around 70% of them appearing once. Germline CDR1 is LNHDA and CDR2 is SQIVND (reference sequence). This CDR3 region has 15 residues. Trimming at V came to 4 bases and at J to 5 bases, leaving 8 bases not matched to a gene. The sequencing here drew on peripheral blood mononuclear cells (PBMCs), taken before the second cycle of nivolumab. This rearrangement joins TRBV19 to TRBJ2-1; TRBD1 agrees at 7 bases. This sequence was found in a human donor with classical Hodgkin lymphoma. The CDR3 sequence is CASSTSGTANNEQFF. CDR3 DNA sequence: TGTGCCAGTAGTACTTCCGGGACAGCTAACAATGAGCAGTTCTTC. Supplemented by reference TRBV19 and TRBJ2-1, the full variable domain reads DGGITQSPKYLFRKEGQNVTLSCEQNLNHDAMYWYRQDPGQGLRLIYYSQIVNDFQKGDIAEGYSVSREKKESFPLTVTSAQKNPTAFYLCASSTSGTANNEQFFGPGTRLTVL.